One and the same sample provided the 18 T cell receptor beta chains below, sequenced in a study of cytomegalovirus exposure and HLA in healthy donors. The study ran its PCR with 60 Vbeta and 13 Jbeta primers. Libraries were prepared by immunoSEQ multiplex PCR; TCRdb keeps only in-frame clonotypes and omits some of them. Of some 62,000 clones in the sample, over 75% were seen once. The sequenced sample consisted of PBMCs. The receptors come from a man younger than 30 in good health and CMV-seronegative.

The V and J genes are TRBV6-4 and TRBJ1-5; 9 bases align to TRBD1. Per the germline V gene, CDR1 is MRHNA and CDR2 is SNTAGT. The length of the CDR3 is 14 residues. Unmatched junction bases numbered 5, after V lost 9 bases and J lost 2 bases. The CDR3 here is CARQGAVGNQPQHF. The CDR3 DNA reads as TGTGCCAGACAGGGGGCGGTCGGCAATCAGCCCCAGCATTTT.

This clone was counted between two and nine times. The chain carries TRBV5-4 and TRBJ1-2, with 7 bases matching TRBD1. The CDR3 covers 14 residues. Trimming at V came to 4 bases and at J to 3 bases, leaving 6 bases not matched to a gene. Germline CDR1 SGHNT, CDR2 YYREEE (reference sequence). The CDR3 sequence: CASSRRGEDYGYTF. In DNA, the CDR3 is TGTGCCAGCAGCCGCAGGGGGGAGGACTATGGCTACACCTTC.

This clone showed up just once. The chain recombines TRBV7-2 with TRBJ2-1; D is possibly TRBD1 (5 bases). CDR1 and CDR2 (germline): SGHTA, FQGNSA. This CDR3 has 14 residues. V lost 8 bases and J 2 bases, leaving 13 bases between the germline ends. Here the CDR3 reads CASSVQDTYNEQFF. The CDR3 bases are TGTGCCAGCTCGGTACAGGACACCTACAATGAGCAGTTCTTC. Looking up the rest from reference TRBV7-2 and TRBJ2-1 gives the full variable domain: GAGVSQSPSNKVTEKGKDVELRCDPISGHTALYWYRQSLGQGLEFLIYFQGNSAPDKSGLPSDRFSAERTGGSVSTLTIQRTQQEDSAVYLCASSVQDTYNEQFFGPGTRLTVL.

The chain carries TRBV28 and TRBJ1-5; D might be TRBD1 (6 bases). Trimming removed 2 bases at V and 4 bases at J, with 12 bases between. Germline CDR1 MDHEN, CDR2 SYDVKM. This CDR3 is built from 15 residues. CDR3 nucleotide sequence: TGTGCCAGCAGTTTAATGGACAGCCCAAATCAGCCCCAGCATTTT. Residues: CASSLMDSPNQPQHF.

Of note for this clone: This sample also contains other DNA sequences that code for the same CDR3. The gene calls are TRBV29-1 and TRBJ1-1, with unresolved D. Germline CDR1 SQVTM, CDR2 ANQGSEA. The CDR3 runs to 11 residues. The germline V and J ends were trimmed by 7 bases and 1 base, with 7 bases remaining between them. CDR3 protein: CSGGRNTEAFF. The CDR3 DNA sequence: TGCAGCGGCGGGAGGAACACTGAAGCTTTCTTT.

This chain uses TRBV2 with TRBJ1-2; 9 bases are a match to TRBD1. With 6 bases clipped from V and 5 bases from J, the junction kept 1 base outside the gene matches. Germline V gene sequence: CDR1 SNHLY, CDR2 FYNNEI. The CDR3 spans 12 residues. Here the CDR3 DNA reads TGTGCCAGCAGAGACAGGGGGTATGGCTACACCTTC. Encoded protein: CASRDRGYGYTF.

V gene TRBV10-2 combines with J gene TRBJ2-2, with D perhaps matching TRBD1 (6 bases). This CDR3 has 16 residues. V lost 6 bases and J 2 bases, leaving 16 bases between the germline ends. Germline CDR1 is WSHSY and CDR2 is SAAADI. CDR3 sequence: CASRPTGHPNTGELFF. The DNA for the CDR3 is TGCGCCAGCAGACCAACGGGACACCCCAACACCGGGGAGCTGTTTTTT.

The V call is TRBV25-1, the J call TRBJ2-3, with D maybe TRBD2 (5 bases). V dropped 5 bases and J dropped 3 bases, with 12 bases sitting between them. Germline loops: CDR1 MGHDK, CDR2 SYGVNS. CDR3 length equals 14 residues. The CDR3 is CASSSIEGTDTQYF. The CDR3 DNA sequence: TGTGCCAGCAGTAGTATAGAGGGTACAGATACGCAGTATTTT.

The chain uses TRBV5-6 and TRBJ1-2; D not resolved. V was cut by 0 bases and J by 4 bases, with 10 bases left in between. Germline V gene lookup returns CDR1 SGHDT and CDR2 YYEEEE. This CDR3 has 14 amino acids. The DNA for the CDR3 is TGTGCCAGCAGCTTGGCCCGGAGCCTCTATGGCTACACCTTC. Its protein product is CASSLARSLYGYTF.

V usage is TRBV29-1 and J usage is TRBJ1-5, with D unclear. Between the trimmed V and J ends, which lost 5 bases and 0 bases, there was a span of 8 bases. Germline V CDR1 and CDR2: SQVTM, ANQGSEA. CDR3 size: 13 residues. The CDR3 DNA is TGCAGCGTTCAGTTGATTAGCAATCAGCCCCAGCATTTT. Protein: CSVQLISNQPQHF.

The gene calls are TRBV6-6 and TRBJ1-5; a possible D gene is TRBD1 (5 bases). The germline V gene has CDR1 MNHNY and CDR2 SVGAGI (reference sequence). Trimming shortened V by 2 bases and J by 7 bases, and 12 bases separated the two germline ends. This CDR3 comprises 14 residues. Here the CDR3 reads CASSYGEGSQPQHF. In nucleotides, the CDR3 is TGTGCCAGCAGTTACGGGGAGGGGAGCCAGCCCCAGCATTTT.

This clone appeared once. This chain connects TRBV30 to TRBJ2-5; D remains ambiguous. Between the trimmed V and J ends, which lost 2 bases and 5 bases, there was a span of 6 bases. The CDR3 extends over 11 amino acids. Germline-derived CDR1 and CDR2 are GTSNPN and SVGIG (reference sequence). As DNA, the CDR3 is TGTGCCTGGAGTCCCAGGGAGACCCAGTACTTC. Translated: CAWSPRETQYF.

The gene calls are TRBV7-9 and TRBJ1-2; 11 bases line up with TRBD1. Trimming removed 5 bases from V and 2 bases from J; junction bases left unmatched: 4. The CDR3 contains 15 residues. CDR1 is SEHNR, CDR2 FQNEAQ, per germline (reference sequence). CDR3 loop: CASSPRTGGNYGYTF. CDR3 in DNA: TGTGCCAGCAGCCCCCGGACAGGGGGCAACTATGGCTACACCTTC.

The rearrangement links TRBV27 to TRBJ2-7, with 8 positions matching TRBD1. V dropped 6 bases and J dropped 4; count of bases not matched to a gene: 5. The CDR3 loop spans 13 amino acids. Germline-derived CDR1 and CDR2 are MNHEY and SMNVEV (reference sequence). CDR3 region: CASSPGGSYEQYF. The CDR3 DNA reads TGTGCCAGCAGCCCAGGGGGCAGTTACGAGCAGTACTTC.

The rearrangement joins TRBV6-1 to TRBJ1-1; 9 bases are a match to TRBD1. The CDR3 runs 15 residues. The V gene's germline CDR1 is MNHNS and CDR2 SASEGT. The V gene end was trimmed by 8 bases and the J gene end by 5 bases; junction bases not matched to a gene: 12. CDR3 sequence: CASLRVGQGITEAFF. The DNA of the CDR3 is TGTGCCAGCCTCCGTGTGGGACAGGGTATTACTGAAGCTTTCTTT.

The rearrangement joins TRBV30 to TRBJ2-1; TRBD2 might be the D (7 bases). The CDR3 contains 12 residues. CDR1 GTSNPN and CDR2 SVGIG come from the germline V gene (reference sequence). Trimming stripped 4 bases from V and 9 bases from J, with 13 bases between. CDR3 protein: CAWKRGGREQFF. The CDR3 nucleotides are TGTGCCTGGAAAAGGGGGGGCCGTGAGCAGTTCTTC.

The V and J genes are TRBV30 and TRBJ2-3; perhaps TRBD2 as D (5 bases). The CDR3 covers 11 residues. With 6 bases removed from V and 4 bases from J, the gap between germline ends came to 8 bases. CDR1 and CDR2 from the germline V gene are GTSNPN and SVGIG (reference sequence). The CDR3 nucleotides are TGTGCCTGTAGGACTTCAGATACGCAGTATTTT. Translated, it gives CACRTSDTQYF. Full variable domain (remainder filled in from reference TRBV30 and TRBJ2-3): SQTIHQWPATLVQPVGSPLSLECTVEGTSNPNLYWYRQAAGRGLQLLFYSVGIGQISSEVPQNLSASRPQDRQFILSSKKLLLSDSGFYLCACRTSDTQYFGPGTRLTVL.

The genes are TRBV9 and TRBJ1-2; D gene uncertain. Germline values: CDR1 SGDLS, CDR2 YYNGEE. The CDR3 has 14 residues. V was pared by 4 bases and J by 4 bases, with 14 bases between. In DNA, the CDR3 is TGTGCCAGCAGCCCCGAAGGTAGAGGCTATGGCTACACCTTC. Protein: CASSPEGRGYGYTF.